Listed below are T cell receptor beta chains from one sample, sequenced in a study of technical replicates of blood from a few donors. Sequencing was performed with immunoSEQ multiplex PCR; in TCRdb, only in-frame clones are kept and a portion is missing. Of approximately 49,000 clones detected, 92% appear once; the ten largest clones hold about 4.3%. Source material: PBMCs. The receptors come from a human donor in good health. Some clones in this sample may be carry-over from other donors' samples. Each CDR3 is given with its conserved first and last residue. D genes are given only for firm matches. Size tells how often a clone was seen (once, few, many) or the class of an expanded clone, and some rows leave it out.

D gene | J gene | clone size | V gene | CDR3 protein | CDR3 DNA
- | TRBJ2-7 | once | TRBV14 | CASSQGHLGDEQYF | TGTGCCAGCAGCCAGGGACACCTAGGAGACGAGCAGTACTTC
TRBD2 | TRBJ2-5 | - | TRBV7-8 | CASSFSGGKETQYF | TGTGCCAGCAGCTTTAGCGGGGGGAAAGAGACCCAGTACTTC
- | TRBJ2-6 | - | TRBV7-9 | CASSFRDTGNVLTF | TGTGCCAGCAGCTTCCGGGACACGGGCAACGTCCTGACTTTC
- | TRBJ2-1 | - | TRBV11-3 | CASSPGGIEQFF | TGTGCCAGCAGCCCGGGGGGCATAGAGCAGTTCTTC
- | TRBJ1-1 | - | TRBV7-9 | CASSQRSVGRRGSNTEAFF | TGTGCCAGCAGCCAACGGTCAGTGGGGCGCCGAGGATCGAACACTGAAGCTTTCTTT
- | TRBJ2-5 | - | TRBV29-1 | CSAVTAYQETQYF | TGCAGCGCTGTGACTGCCTACCAAGAGACCCAGTACTTC
- | TRBJ2-7 | - | TRBV27 | CASSLTRQSYEQYF | TGTGCCAGCAGTTTAACGCGGCAATCCTACGAGCAGTACTTC
TRBD1 | TRBJ1-2 | - | TRBV5-1 | CASSARDSRLTNYGYTF | TGCGCCAGCAGCGCCCGGGACAGCCGATTAACTAACTATGGCTACACCTTC
- | TRBJ1-2 | - | TRBV7-2 | CASSFLYGYTF | TGTGCCAGCAGCTTTCTCTATGGCTACACCTTC
TRBD1 | TRBJ2-3 | - | TRBV6-6 | CASRPGQGADTQYF | TGTGCCAGCAGACCCGGACAGGGGGCAGATACGCAGTATTTT
TRBD1 | TRBJ1-2 | - | TRBV5-1 | CASSQGTANYGYTF | TGCGCCAGCAGCCAGGGGACAGCTAACTATGGCTACACCTTC
TRBD2 | TRBJ2-5 | - | TRBV6-4 | CASSEGLAVYREETQYF | TGTGCCAGCAGTGAAGGACTAGCGGTATATAGGGAAGAGACCCAGTACTTC
- | TRBJ2-2 | - | TRBV6-5 | CASSYLATGELFF | TGTGCCAGCAGTTACCTAGCCACCGGGGAGCTGTTTTTT
TRBD1 | TRBJ2-7 | - | TRBV10-3 | CAISESGTGLYEQYF | TGTGCCATCAGTGAGTCGGGGACAGGGTTATACGAGCAGTACTTC
TRBD1 | TRBJ2-7 | - | TRBV19 | CASSPTGGSYEQYF | TGTGCCAGTAGTCCCACAGGGGGGTCCTACGAGCAGTACTTC
TRBD1 | TRBJ2-7 | - | TRBV14 | CASSEGAVYEQYF | TGTGCCAGCAGCGAGGGGGCGGTCTACGAGCAGTACTTC
- | TRBJ1-6 | - | TRBV27 | CASSTRPGQVYNSPLHF | TGTGCCAGCAGTACCCGGCCCGGACAAGTCTATAATTCACCCCTCCACTTT
TRBD2 | TRBJ2-2 | - | TRBV7-8 | CASSLASGRAHGELFF | TGTGCCAGCAGCTTAGCGAGCGGGAGGGCCCACGGGGAGCTGTTTTTT
TRBD1 | TRBJ2-7 | - | TRBV6-6 | CASSYWGQGREQYF | TGTGCCAGCAGTTACTGGGGACAGGGTAGAGAGCAGTACTTC
TRBD2 | TRBJ2-7 | - | TRBV27 | CASSLKGGSYEQYF | TGTGCCAGCAGTTTAAAGGGAGGGTCCTACGAGCAGTACTTC
- | TRBJ1-5 | - | TRBV19 | CASSISQALKPQHF | TGTGCCAGTAGTATATCGCAGGCCCTCAAGCCCCAGCATTTT
- | TRBJ2-1 | - | TRBV2 | CASSDASDNEQFF | TGTGCCAGCAGTGATGCTAGCGACAATGAGCAGTTCTTC
- | TRBJ1-2 | - | TRBV30 | CAWSPGTFYGYTF | TGTGCCTGGAGCCCCGGGACTTTCTATGGCTACACCTTC
TRBD1 | TRBJ1-1 | - | TRBV4-1 | CASSQHRGGTEAFF | TGCGCCAGCAGCCAACACAGGGGCGGCACTGAAGCTTTCTTT
- | TRBJ2-7 | - | TRBV23-1 | CASSRITGLRSEQYF | TGCGCCAGCAGCCGCATTACCGGCCTTAGGAGCGAGCAGTACTTC
- | TRBJ2-7 | - | TRBV6-6 | CASSYSTRNNEQYF | TGTGCCAGCAGTTACTCTACTAGGAATAACGAGCAGTACTTC
- | TRBJ2-5 | - | TRBV20-1 | CSAREGPGQYF | TGCAGTGCTAGGGAGGGGCCGGGTCAGTACTTC
TRBD2 | TRBJ2-1 | - | TRBV5-1 | CASSLGLAGYNEQFF | TGCGCCAGCAGCTTGGGACTAGCGGGGTACAATGAGCAGTTCTTC
TRBD2 | TRBJ2-2 | - | TRBV19 | CASSRQKGGLLTGELFF | TGTGCCAGTAGTCGACAAAAGGGAGGGCTGCTCACCGGGGAGCTGTTTTTT
- | TRBJ1-5 | - | TRBV30 | CAWSLGGNQPQHF | TGTGCCTGGAGCCTCGGGGGCAATCAGCCCCAGCATTTT
- | TRBJ1-5 | - | TRBV7-9 | CASSLGQGIQPQHF | TGTGCCAGCAGCTTAGGGCAGGGGATTCAGCCCCAGCATTTT
TRBD2 | TRBJ2-7 | - | TRBV4-3 | CASSQDRTSGAGEQYF | TGCGCCAGCAGCCAAGATCGAACTAGCGGGGCCGGGGAGCAGTACTTC
- | TRBJ2-5 | - | TRBV2 | CASRRNQETQYF | TGTGCCAGCAGGCGGAACCAAGAGACCCAGTACTTC
- | TRBJ2-7 | - | TRBV27 | CASRLQDQLVYEQYF | TGTGCCAGCAGACTCCAGGATCAGCTCGTGTACGAGCAGTACTTC
- | TRBJ2-5 | - | TRBV7-6 | CASSPRTGQRTFGTQYF | TGTGCCAGCAGCCCACGCACCGGCCAGCGGACCTTTGGGACCCAGTACTTC
- | TRBJ2-7 | - | TRBV7-2 | CASSLPQGNSYEQYF | TGTGCCAGCAGCTTACCCCAGGGGAATTCCTACGAGCAGTACTTC
TRBD2 | TRBJ2-5 | - | TRBV4-3 | CASSQGLAAQETQYF | TGCGCCAGCAGCCAGGGACTAGCGGCACAAGAGACCCAGTACTTC
TRBD1 | TRBJ1-6 | - | TRBV5-1 | CASSLAGTGRSPLHF | TGCGCCAGCAGCTTGGCCGGGACAGGGCGCTCACCCCTCCACTTT
TRBD1 | TRBJ2-7 | - | TRBV7-2 | CASSRKRDSYEQYF | TGTGCCAGCAGCCGCAAACGGGACAGCTACGAGCAGTACTTC
TRBD2 | TRBJ2-3 | - | TRBV5-4 | CASSSGGDTQYF | TGTGCCAGCAGCTCGGGGGGGGATACGCAGTATTTT
TRBD1 | TRBJ1-1 | - | TRBV7-9 | CASSLTAERTGRMGAFF | TGTGCCAGCAGCTTGACAGCGGAACGGACAGGGAGGATGGGAGCTTTCTTT
- | TRBJ2-7 | - | TRBV5-1 | CASSAGTEPYEQYF | TGCGCCAGCAGCGCGGGGACGGAACCCTACGAGCAGTACTTC
- | TRBJ2-5 | - | TRBV11-2 | CASSSGQTQYF | TGTGCCAGCAGCTCTGGGCAGACCCAGTACTTC
- | TRBJ2-3 | - | TRBV5-1 | CASSRGATDTQYF | TGCGCCAGCAGCCGTGGGGCCACAGATACGCAGTATTTT
TRBD2 | TRBJ2-3 | - | TRBV12-5 | CASGLGGASGGATQYF | TGTGCTAGTGGTTTGGGCGGGGCTAGCGGGGGGGCTACGCAGTATTTT
- | TRBJ2-2 | - | TRBV5-1 | CASSQGPTNTGELFF | TGCGCCAGCAGCCAGGGGCCAACGAACACCGGGGAGCTGTTTTTT
TRBD1 | TRBJ1-6 | - | TRBV12-5 | CASGLARQGSSYNSPLHF | TGTGCTAGTGGTTTGGCCCGACAGGGCTCTAGCTATAATTCACCCCTCCACTTT
- | TRBJ2-5 | - | TRBV5-1 | CASKAQGRWETQYF | TGCGCCAGCAAAGCTCAGGGGCGGTGGGAGACCCAGTACTTC
- | TRBJ1-2 | - | TRBV20-1 | CSAEAYGYTF | TGCAGTGCCGAGGCGTATGGCTACACCTTC
- | TRBJ1-1 | - | TRBV9 | CASSVEGRVGVTEAFF | TGTGCCAGCAGCGTAGAGGGCAGGGTGGGCGTAACTGAAGCTTTCTTT
- | TRBJ1-1 | - | TRBV2 | CASRRLQMNTEAFF | TGTGCCAGCCGCAGATTACAAATGAACACTGAAGCTTTCTTT
TRBD2 | TRBJ2-1 | - | TRBV7-9 | CASSFSGGAYNEQFF | TGTGCCAGCAGCTTTAGCGGGGGGGCATACAATGAGCAGTTCTTC
- | TRBJ1-3 | - | TRBV2 | CASSETGFGNTIYF | TGTGCCAGCAGTGAAACGGGGTTCGGAAACACCATATATTTT
- | TRBJ1-5 | - | TRBV27 | CASSSGWGVNQPQHF | TGTGCCAGCAGTTCCGGCTGGGGGGTCAATCAGCCCCAGCATTTT
- | TRBJ1-1 | - | TRBV11-2 | CASSSPREENTEAFF | TGTGCCAGCAGTTCCCCCCGGGAGGAGAACACTGAAGCTTTCTTT